This entry lists 21 T cell receptor beta chains sequenced from one sample in a study of immune heterogeneity within non-small cell lung tumors. Amplifying TCR beta CDR3 involved multiplex PCR carried out with 32 V and 13 J primers. TCRdb used MiXCR to reprocess the multiplex PCR reads, holding one entry per CDR3 protein. The data show about 12,000 distinct CDR3 sequences, 20% to 25% seen once. Template was bulk tumor genomic DNA, about 610 ng per sample. Biopsies that were spaced far apart were taken, several per primary tumor, during surgery. Surgery that was curative in intent was performed on patients with untreated, newly diagnosed non-small cell lung cancer. The material sequenced was lung tumor tissue. These receptors originate from a man over 45 with non-small cell lung cancer.

In its sample, this clonotype was seen many times. J is TRBJ1-5 and V is TRBV25-1, with a weak D call TRBD1 (6 bases). This CDR3 region has 14 residues. Trimming took 5 bases from V and 2 from J, leaving 10 bases between them. Germline values: CDR1 MGHDK, CDR2 SYGVNS. The CDR3 DNA reads as TGTGCCAGCAGTTCTGCAGGGGGCAATCAGCCCCAGCATTTT. It translates to CASSSAGGNQPQHF.

This clonotype was detected many times. J is TRBJ1-2 and V is TRBV18; D remains unclear. Germline assignment: CDR1 KGHSH and CDR2 LQKENI. The CDR3 spans 15 residues. Trimming pared 0 bases from V and 4 bases from J, leaving 12 bases between. The CDR3 bases are TGTGCCAGCTCACCACCAATAGCAGGAAGCTATGGCTACACCTTC. This codes for CASSPPIAGSYGYTF.

This clonotype was detected ten times or more. V gene TRBV6-4 combines with J gene TRBJ2-2; D tentatively reads TRBD1 or TRBD2 (5 bases each). The CDR3 spans 13 residues. Germline assignment: CDR1 MRHNA and CDR2 SNTAGT. Trimming pared 3 bases from V and 3 bases from J, leaving 5 bases between. The CDR3 is CASSEGHTGELFF. CDR3 sequence (DNA): TGTGCCAGCAGTGAGGGACACACCGGGGAGCTGTTTTTT.

This clonotype has at least ten counts. The rearrangement uses TRBV11-2 and TRBJ1-2, with 7 positions matching TRBD1. V lost 3 bases to trimming and J lost 8 bases; unmatched junction nucleotides: 18. Germline CDR1 reads SGHAT; CDR2 reads FQNNGV. This CDR3 contains 17 residues. CDR3 sequence (DNA): TGTGCCAGCAGCTTTTCCAGAGGGGGCGCAAGTAATAGGGGCTACACCTTC. Its translation: CASSFSRGGASNRGYTF.

In the case of this clonotype: The CDR3 end shows no conserved phenylalanine or tryptophan, and so a read error is likely. The chain recombines TRBV5-1 with TRBJ2-5; unclear D gene. V shed 2 bases and J shed 2 bases, with 19 bases lying between them. Germline V gene data show CDR1 as SGHRS and CDR2 as YFSETQ. The CDR3 extends over 17 amino acids. The CDR3 bases are TGCGCCAGCAGCTTTAACAGCATGAATCCATCACAAGAGACCCAGTACTTG. It encodes CASSFNSMNPSQETQYL.

This clonotype has ten or more counts. The V call is TRBV6-1, the J call TRBJ1-3; weak D call: TRBD1 (6 bases). Germline loops: CDR1 MNHNS, CDR2 SASEGT. The CDR3 spans 16 residues. V gave up 8 bases and J gave up 2 bases, with 19 bases separating them. The CDR3 DNA is TGTGCCAGCGCCCCTTCCAACAGGGTTACTGGAAACACCATATATTTT. Its translation is CASAPSNRVTGNTIYF.

The sample holds many counts of this clonotype. V and J are TRBV15 and TRBJ2-3; TRBD1 agrees at 8 bases. J lost 1 base, V lost 4 bases, and 1 base had no gene match. Germline CDR1 reads LNHNV; CDR2 reads YYDKDF (reference sequence). The CDR3 runs to 14 residues. CDR3 sequence reads: CATSTGQGTDTQYF. The CDR3 DNA follows: TGTGCCACCAGCACGGGACAGGGCACAGATACGCAGTATTTT.

This clonotype showed up just a few times. The rearrangement joins TRBV5-1 to TRBJ2-2, with unresolved D. Germline lookup yields CDR1 SGHRS and CDR2 YFSETQ. Between the trimmed V and J ends, which lost 6 bases and 0 bases, there was a span of 9 bases. The CDR3 spans 14 residues. Written as DNA, the CDR3 is TGCGCCAGCAAAAGGTACACGAACACCGGGGAGCTGTTTTTT. Its translation is CASKRYTNTGELFF.

Details on this clonotype: A read error may account for a junction end that differs from germline. CDR3 nucleotide sequence: TGCGCCAACAGTGAGACATCGATGGGGTCCAGCACAGATACGCAATATTTT. This codes for CANSETSMGSSTDTQYF. The chain joins TRBV10-2 to TRBJ2-3; D gene ambiguous. This CDR3 is 17 amino acids long. The V gene's germline CDR1 is WSHSY and CDR2 SAAADI.

At least ten counts were recorded for this clonotype. The rearrangement uses TRBV7-9 and TRBJ1-3, with unresolved D. The CDR3 covers 14 residues. CDR1 is SEHNR and CDR2 is FQNEAQ in the germline V gene (reference sequence). V gave up 1 base and J gave up 2 bases, with 6 bases separating them. The CDR3 spells CASSLGGTGNTIYF. CDR3 coding DNA: TGTGCCAGCAGCTTAGGGGGTACTGGAAACACCATATATTTT. The full variable domain, rest sourced from reference TRBV7-9 and TRBJ1-3, is DTGVSQNPRHKITKRGQNVTFRCDPISEHNRLYWYRQTLGQGPEFLTYFQNEAQLEKSRLLSDRFSAERPKGSFSTLEIQRTEQGDSAMYLCASSLGGTGNTIYFGEGSWLTVV.

In its sample, this clonotype is medium-sized (0.01 to 0.1%). J is TRBJ1-1 and V is TRBV6-1; D call uncertain. The V and J ends lost 4 bases and 4 bases respectively, with 13 bases between them. The CDR3 is 14 residues long. CDR1 is MNHNS and CDR2 is SASEGT in the germline V gene. The DNA of the CDR3 is TGTGCCAGCAGTGCCTATGAAGGCGGCACTGAAGCTTTCTTT. This gives the protein CASSAYEGGTEAFF.

In the case of this clonotype: This sequence may be a read error, since a much larger clone differs from it by one base. The gene calls are TRBV5-1 and TRBJ1-1; D remains ambiguous. CDR1 is SGHRS and CDR2 is YFSETQ in the germline V gene. CDR3 length: 13 residues. The V end lost 6 bases, the J end lost 1 base, and 10 bases lay between the germline ends. The CDR3 loop is CASKPVPNTEAFF. CDR3 DNA: TGCGCCAGCAAGCCAGTACCGAACACTGAAGCTTTCTTT.

This clonotype showed up just a few times. The V and J genes are TRBV7-9 and TRBJ1-1; no firm D call. Per germline, CDR1 SEHNR and CDR2 FQNEAQ (reference sequence). This CDR3 has 15 residues. V was shortened by 4 bases and J by 1 base, with 13 bases between the two germline ends. CDR3 sequence: CASSSRSNANTEAFF. CDR3 in DNA: TGTGCCAGCAGCTCCCGAAGTAATGCGAACACTGAAGCTTTCTTT.

This clonotype was counted many times. The chain links TRBV28 to TRBJ2-1; the D gene could be TRBD1 or TRBD2 (6 bases each). The length of the CDR3 is 15 residues. V was pared by 3 bases and J by 9 bases, with 18 bases between. CDR1 is MDHEN, CDR2 SYDVKM, per germline. CDR3 sequence: CASSFLGGLGGEQFF. DNA of the CDR3: TGTGCCAGCAGTTTTCTCGGGGGCCTGGGCGGTGAGCAGTTCTTC.

This clonotype was picked up many times. The chain employs TRBV30 and TRBJ1-1; TRBD1 aligns across 11 bases. J was trimmed by 6 bases and V by 3 bases; bases with no gene match: 9. The germline V gene has CDR1 GTSNPN and CDR2 SVGIG (reference sequence). The CDR3 contains 15 residues. The DNA for the CDR3 is TGTGCCTGGAGCGTGGACAGGGGGCGTTCCCCTGAAGCTTTCTTT. Protein sequence: CAWSVDRGRSPEAFF. The variable domain in full, completed from reference TRBV30 and TRBJ1-1, reads SQTIHQWPATLVQPVGSPLSLECTVEGTSNPNLYWYRQAAGRGLQLLFYSVGIGQISSEVPQNLSASRPQDRQFILSSKKLLLSDSGFYLCAWSVDRGRSPEAFFGQGTRLTVV.

This clonotype has at least ten counts. The J gene is TRBJ2-7, the V gene TRBV5-6; D remains unclear. The CDR3 runs 13 residues. Germline CDR1 and CDR2: SGHDT and YYEEEE. The V and J ends lost 4 bases and 3 bases respectively, with 11 bases between them. CDR3 protein: CASSVTHSYEQYF. The CDR3 DNA is TGTGCCAGCAGCGTTACCCACAGCTACGAGCAGTACTTC.

This clonotype is medium-sized within its sample. The J gene is TRBJ2-7, the V gene TRBV12-3 or TRBV12-4; D call uncertain. V lost 6 bases, J lost 3 bases, and 6 bases lay in between. CDR3 size: 11 residues. The CDR3 is CASSRNYEQYF. The CDR3 DNA reads TGTGCCAGCAGCAGGAACTACGAGCAGTACTTC.

This clonotype was found many times. The CDR3 reads CASSFWDSSYNEQFF. In DNA form, the CDR3 reads TGCGCCAGCAGCTTTTGGGACAGCTCCTACAATGAGCAGTTCTTC. The chain couples TRBV5-1 to TRBJ2-1; 7 bases fit TRBD1. The CDR3 has 15 amino acids. Trimming removed 2 bases from V and 0 bases from J; junction bases left unmatched: 2. Germline loops: CDR1 SGHRS, CDR2 YFSETQ. Using reference TRBV5-1 and TRBJ2-1 for the parts outside the CDR3, the full variable domain is KAGVTQTPRYLIKTRGQQVTLSCSPISGHRSVSWYQQTPGQGLQFLFEYFSETQRNKGNFPGRFSGRQFSNSRSEMNVSTLELGDSALYLCASSFWDSSYNEQFFGPGTRLTVL.

A note on this clonotype: A much larger clone lies a single base off, so this may be a read error. The V call is TRBV6-2 or TRBV6-3, the J call TRBJ2-1, with 12 bases fitting TRBD2. Germline V gene lookup returns CDR1 MNHEY and CDR2 SVGEGT. The CDR3 spans 14 residues. The V and J ends lost 10 bases and 8 bases, in that order; junction bases with no gene match: 9. CDR3 residues: CATGPSGGGDEQFF. For the CDR3, the DNA is TGTGCCACCGGGCCTAGCGGGGGGGGGGATGAGCAGTTCTTC.

This clonotype appeared many times. CDR3 sequence reads: CAWSVQGDGGQPQHF. The CDR3 nucleotides are TGTGCCTGGAGTGTACAAGGGGACGGGGGACAGCCCCAGCATTTT. The chain employs TRBV30 and TRBJ1-5, with a possible D match to TRBD1 (5 bases). There are 15 residues in the CDR3. Germline CDR1 and CDR2: GTSNPN and SVGIG (reference sequence). V was pared by 0 bases and J by 7 bases, with 16 bases between.

At least ten counts were recorded for this clonotype. This chain uses TRBV4-1 with TRBJ2-7; D unresolved. V lost 2 bases and J lost 0, with 11 bases in between. This CDR3 has 15 residues. Germline CDR1 reads MGHRA; CDR2 reads YSYEKL. Here the CDR3 reads CASSQRQATSYEQYF. The CDR3 DNA reads as TGCGCCAGCAGCCAACGCCAGGCAACCTCCTACGAGCAGTACTTC.